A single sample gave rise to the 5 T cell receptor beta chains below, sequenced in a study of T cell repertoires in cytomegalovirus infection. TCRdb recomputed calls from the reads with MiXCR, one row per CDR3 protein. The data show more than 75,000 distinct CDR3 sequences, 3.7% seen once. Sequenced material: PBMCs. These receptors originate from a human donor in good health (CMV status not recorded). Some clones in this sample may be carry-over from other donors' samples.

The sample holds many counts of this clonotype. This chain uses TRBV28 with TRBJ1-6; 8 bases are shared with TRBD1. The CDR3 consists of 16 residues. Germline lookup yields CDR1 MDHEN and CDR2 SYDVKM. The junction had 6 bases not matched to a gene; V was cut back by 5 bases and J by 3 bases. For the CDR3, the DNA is TGTGCCAGCAGTGATGGACAGGGTCGCTATAATTCACCCCTCCACTTT. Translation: CASSDGQGRYNSPLHF.

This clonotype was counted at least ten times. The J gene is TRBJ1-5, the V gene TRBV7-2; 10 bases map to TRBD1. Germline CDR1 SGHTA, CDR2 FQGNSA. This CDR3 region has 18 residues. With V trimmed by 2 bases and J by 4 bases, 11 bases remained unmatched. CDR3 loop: CASSLRAPGQGSNQPQHF. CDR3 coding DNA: TGTGCCAGCAGCTTAAGGGCCCCGGGACAGGGGTCGAATCAGCCCCAGCATTTT. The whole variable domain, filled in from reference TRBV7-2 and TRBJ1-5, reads GAGVSQSPSNKVTEKGKDVELRCDPISGHTALYWYRQSLGQGLEFLIYFQGNSAPDKSGLPSDRFSAERTGGSVSTLTIQRTQQEDSAVYLCASSLRAPGQGSNQPQHFGDGTRLSIL.

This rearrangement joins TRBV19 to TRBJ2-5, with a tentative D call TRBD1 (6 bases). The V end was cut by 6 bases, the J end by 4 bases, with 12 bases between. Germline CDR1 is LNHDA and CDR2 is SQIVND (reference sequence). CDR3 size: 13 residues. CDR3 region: CASSIQGSETQYF. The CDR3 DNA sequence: TGTGCCAGTAGCATTCAGGGGTCAGAGACCCAGTACTTC. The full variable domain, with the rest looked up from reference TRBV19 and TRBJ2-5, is DGGITQSPKYLFRKEGQNVTLSCEQNLNHDAMYWYRQDPGQGLRLIYYSQIVNDFQKGDIAEGYSVSREKKESFPLTVTSAQKNPTAFYLCASSIQGSETQYFGPGTRLLVL.

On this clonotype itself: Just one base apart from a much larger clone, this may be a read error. CDR3 coding DNA: TGTGCCATCAGGACAGACCGTAATTCACCCTTCCACTTT. Amino acids: CAIRTDRNSPFHF. The chain is built from TRBV10-3 and TRBJ1-6; D might be TRBD1 (5 bases). CDR3 length equals 13 residues. Looked up from germline, CDR1 is ENHRY and CDR2 is SYGVKD.

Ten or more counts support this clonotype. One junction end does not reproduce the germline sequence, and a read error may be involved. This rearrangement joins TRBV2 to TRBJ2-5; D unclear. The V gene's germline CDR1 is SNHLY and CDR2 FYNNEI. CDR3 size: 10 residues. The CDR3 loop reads CASREETQYF. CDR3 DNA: TGTGCCAGCAGGGAAGAGACCCAGTACTTC. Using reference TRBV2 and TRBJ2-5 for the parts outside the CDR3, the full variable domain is EPEVTQTPSHQVTQMGQEVILRCVPISNHLYFYWYRQILGQKVEFLVSFYNNEISEKSEIFDDQFSVERPDGSNFTLKIRSTKLEDSAMYFCASREETQYFGPGTRLLVL.